This record covers a single T cell receptor (beta chain). The entry originates in a study of blood T cell repertoires in COVID-19. Overall study: Samples taken during acute and convalescent COVID-19 were collected in the United States, Italy and Spain. PBMCs, B-cell-depleted T cells, or T cells were the source of the cDNA or gDNA that made up the material.

The CDR3 runs 14 residues. V was clipped by 9 bases and J by 5 bases; unmatched bases: 12. Germline V gene sequence: CDR1 SGHTA, CDR2 FQGNSA. Methods used by the authors: Using reference gene primer amplification, nucleated cell counts were estimated. The method was immunoSEQ multiplex PCR; TCRdb's version includes in-frame clones alone and lacks a portion of them. V and J calls and clone size are given by that table; D and trimming were obtained from the DNA. The sample lists around 220,000 clones; more than 75% were seen once. The receptor's source is a man aged 50 to 60 with acute or convalescent COVID-19. The chain has TRBV7-2 and TRBJ2-5; TRBD2 matches at 7 bases. Material: peripheral blood. The CDR3 region is CASVNRTSLETQYF. The CDR3 DNA reads TGTGCCAGTGTAAATAGGACTAGTTTGGAGACCCAGTACTTC.